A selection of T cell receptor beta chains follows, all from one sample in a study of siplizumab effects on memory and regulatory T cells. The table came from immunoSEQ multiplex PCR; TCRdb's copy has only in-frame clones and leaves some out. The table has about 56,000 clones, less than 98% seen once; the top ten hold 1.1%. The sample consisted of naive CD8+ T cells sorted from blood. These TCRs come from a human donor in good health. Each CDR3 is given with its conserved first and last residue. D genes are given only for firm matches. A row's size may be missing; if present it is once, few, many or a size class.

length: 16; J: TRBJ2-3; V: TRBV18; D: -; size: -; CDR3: CASSPPSPHGVDTQYF; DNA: TGTGCCAGCTCACCACCATCACCCCATGGGGTAGATACGCAGTATTTT
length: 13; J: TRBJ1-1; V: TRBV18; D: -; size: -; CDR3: CASSQGRYTEAFF; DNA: TGTGCCAGCTCACAAGGACGGTACACTGAAGCTTTCTTT
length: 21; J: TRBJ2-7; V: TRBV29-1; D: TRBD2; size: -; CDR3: CSVESRMPTSGIRCRSYEQYF; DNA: TGCAGCGTTGAATCCAGGATGCCGACTAGCGGGATTAGGTGTCGCTCCTACGAGCAGTACTTC
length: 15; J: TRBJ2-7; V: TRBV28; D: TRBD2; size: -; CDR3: CASSLTSGRFYEQYF; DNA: TGTGCCAGCAGCCTGACTAGCGGGAGATTCTACGAGCAGTACTTC
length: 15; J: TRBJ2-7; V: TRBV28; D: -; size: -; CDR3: CASSLDLSSGYEQYF; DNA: TGTGCCAGCAGTTTAGATCTGAGCAGTGGGTACGAGCAGTACTTC
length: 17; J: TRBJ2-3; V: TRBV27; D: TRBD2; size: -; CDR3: CASTLGSTSGSFDTQYF; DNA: TGTGCCAGCACCCTAGGTTCGACTAGCGGGAGTTTCGATACGCAGTATTTT
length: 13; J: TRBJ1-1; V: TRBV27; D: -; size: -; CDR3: CASSLGGGTEAFF; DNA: TGTGCCAGCAGTTTGGGCGGGGGGACTGAAGCTTTCTTT
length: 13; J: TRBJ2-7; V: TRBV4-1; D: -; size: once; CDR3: CASSQRGNNEQYF; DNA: TGCGCCAGCAGCCAAAGAGGGAATAACGAGCAGTACTTC
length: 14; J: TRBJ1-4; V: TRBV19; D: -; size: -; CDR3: CASRTTVDNEKLFF; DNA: TGTGCCAGTAGGACGACAGTCGATAATGAAAAACTGTTTTTT
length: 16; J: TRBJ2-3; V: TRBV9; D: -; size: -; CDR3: CASTSGGGGRTDTQYF; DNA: TGTGCCAGCACCTCAGGGGGAGGGGGGCGCACAGATACGCAGTATTTT
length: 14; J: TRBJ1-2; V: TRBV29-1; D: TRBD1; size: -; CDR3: CSVETGEGNYGYTF; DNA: TGCAGCGTCGAGACAGGGGAGGGTAACTATGGCTACACCTTC
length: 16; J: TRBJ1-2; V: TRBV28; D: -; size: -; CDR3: CASSFGQGRMVYGYTF; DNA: TGTGCCAGCAGTTTCGGGCAGGGGCGCATGGTCTATGGCTACACCTTC
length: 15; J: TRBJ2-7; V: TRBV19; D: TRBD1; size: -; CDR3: CASSISGQGAYEQYF; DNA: TGTGCCAGTAGTATATCGGGACAGGGGGCCTACGAGCAGTACTTC
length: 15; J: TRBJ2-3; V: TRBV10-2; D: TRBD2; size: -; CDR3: CASGPSGSSTDTQYF; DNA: TGCGCCAGCGGCCCTAGCGGGAGTAGCACAGATACGCAGTATTTT
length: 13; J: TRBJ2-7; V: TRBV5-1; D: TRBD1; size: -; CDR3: CASSAGTGYEQYF; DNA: TGCGCCAGCAGCGCCGGGACAGGGTACGAGCAGTACTTC
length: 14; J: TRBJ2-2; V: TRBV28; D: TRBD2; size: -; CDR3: CATWEREHTGELFF; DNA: TGTGCCACCTGGGAGCGGGAGCACACCGGGGAGCTGTTTTTT
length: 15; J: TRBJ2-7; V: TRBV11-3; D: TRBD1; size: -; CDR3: CASSSLDRVLDEQYF; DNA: TGTGCCAGCAGCTCCTTGGACAGGGTGCTGGACGAGCAGTACTTC
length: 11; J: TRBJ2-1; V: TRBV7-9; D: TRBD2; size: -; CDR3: CASRRRESQFF; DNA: TGTGCCAGCCGCCGGCGGGAGTCGCAGTTCTTC